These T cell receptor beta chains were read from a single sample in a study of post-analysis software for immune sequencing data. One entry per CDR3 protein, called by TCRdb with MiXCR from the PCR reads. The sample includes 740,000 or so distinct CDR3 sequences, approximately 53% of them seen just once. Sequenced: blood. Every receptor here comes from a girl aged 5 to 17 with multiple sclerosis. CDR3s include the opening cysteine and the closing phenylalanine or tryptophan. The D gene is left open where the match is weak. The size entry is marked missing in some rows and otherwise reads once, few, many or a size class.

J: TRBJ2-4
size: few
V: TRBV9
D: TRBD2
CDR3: CASSLTAGGGPLAKNIQYF
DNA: TGTGCCAGCAGCCTCACCGCGGGGGGAGGGCCTTTAGCCAAAAACATTCAGTACTTC

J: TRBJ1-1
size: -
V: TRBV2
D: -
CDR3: CASQEGGALNTEAFF
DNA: TGTGCCAGCCAAGAGGGGGGCGCCCTGAACACTGAAGCTTTCTTT

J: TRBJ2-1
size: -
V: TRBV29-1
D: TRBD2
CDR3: CSVELGTSGSRSYNEQFF
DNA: TGCAGCGTTGAGTTGGGAACTAGCGGGAGTCGGTCCTACAATGAGCAGTTCTTC

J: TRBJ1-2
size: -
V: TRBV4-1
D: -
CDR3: CASSQETGTYLRGHTF
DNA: TGCGCCAGCAGCCAAGAAACAGGGACCTATCTAAGAGGCCACACCTTC

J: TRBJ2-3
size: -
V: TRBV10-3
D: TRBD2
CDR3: CAISGLLAGYSTDTQYF
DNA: TGTGCCATCAGTGGATTACTAGCGGGATATAGCACAGATACGCAGTATTTT

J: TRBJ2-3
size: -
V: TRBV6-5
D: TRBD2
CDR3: CASSELAGEIDTQYF
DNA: TGTGCCAGCAGTGAGCTAGCGGGAGAGATAGATACGCAGTATTTT

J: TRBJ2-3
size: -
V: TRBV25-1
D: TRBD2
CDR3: CASSTSPQREGTQYF
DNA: TGTGCCAGCAGTACCTCCCCCCAGCGGGAGGGGACGCAGTATTTT

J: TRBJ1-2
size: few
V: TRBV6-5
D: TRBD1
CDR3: CASSYGTGGYGYTF
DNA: TGTGCCAGCAGTTACGGGACAGGGGGGTATGGCTACACCTTC

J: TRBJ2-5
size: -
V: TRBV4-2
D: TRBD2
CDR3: CASSQGTSGGAPGETQYF
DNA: TGTGCCAGCAGCCAAGGCACTAGCGGGGGTGCCCCCGGAGAGACCCAGTACTTC

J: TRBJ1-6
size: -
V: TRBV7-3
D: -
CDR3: CASSLSQGSSPLHF
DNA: TGTGCCAGCAGCTTATCCCAGGGAAGCTCACCCCTCCACTTT

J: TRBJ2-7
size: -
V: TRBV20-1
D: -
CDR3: CSARDAGAYEQYF
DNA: TGCAGTGCTAGAGATGCCGGTGCCTACGAGCAGTACTTC

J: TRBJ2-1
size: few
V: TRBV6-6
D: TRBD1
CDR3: CASSTGTDNEQFF
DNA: TGTGCCAGCAGTACCGGGACAGACAATGAGCAGTTCTTC

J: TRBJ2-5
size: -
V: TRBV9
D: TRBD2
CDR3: CASSVMASGKSETQYF
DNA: TGTGCCAGCAGCGTCATGGCTAGCGGGAAGAGTGAGACCCAGTACTTC

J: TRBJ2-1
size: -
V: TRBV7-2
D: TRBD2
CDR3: CASSLMGSGSFEQFF
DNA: TGTGCCAGCAGCCTCATGGGTAGCGGGAGTTTCGAGCAGTTCTTC

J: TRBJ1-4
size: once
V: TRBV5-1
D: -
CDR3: CASSTGLREKLFF
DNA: TGCGCCAGCAGCACGGGATTGCGGGAAAAACTGTTTTTT

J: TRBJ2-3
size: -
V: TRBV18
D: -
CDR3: CATARGGGTDTQYF
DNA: TGTGCCACCGCCAGGGGCGGAGGCACAGATACGCAGTATTTT

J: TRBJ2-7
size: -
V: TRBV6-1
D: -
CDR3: CASSEIAGRIYEQYF
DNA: TGTGCCAGCAGTGAGATCGCGGGGAGGATCTACGAGCAGTACTTC

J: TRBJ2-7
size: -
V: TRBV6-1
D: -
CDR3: CASSEDYGGSYEQYF
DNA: TGTGCCAGCAGTGAAGATTACGGGGGCTCCTACGAGCAGTACTTC

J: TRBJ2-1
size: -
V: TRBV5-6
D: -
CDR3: CASSFRGPYNEQFF
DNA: TGTGCCAGCAGCTTCAGGGGCCCCTACAATGAGCAGTTCTTC

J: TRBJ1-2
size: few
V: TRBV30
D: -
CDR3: CAYGRGDGYTF
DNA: TGTGCCTATGGAAGGGGAGATGGCTACACCTTC

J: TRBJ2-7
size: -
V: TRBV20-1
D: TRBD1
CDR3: CSAVQGVTYEQYF
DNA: TGCAGTGCTGTACAGGGGGTCACCTACGAGCAGTACTTC

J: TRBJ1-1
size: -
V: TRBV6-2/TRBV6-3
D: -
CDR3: CASSYRWDTEAFF
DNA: TGTGCCAGCAGTTATAGGTGGGACACTGAAGCTTTCTTT

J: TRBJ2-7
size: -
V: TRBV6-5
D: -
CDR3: CASSPPGGASHEQYF
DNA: TGTGCCAGCAGTCCCCCCGGCGGGGCTTCCCACGAGCAGTACTTC

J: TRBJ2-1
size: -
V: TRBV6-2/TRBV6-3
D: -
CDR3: CASSIGPGRVNEQFF
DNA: TGTGCCAGCAGTATCGGACCCGGACGTGTCAATGAGCAGTTCTTC

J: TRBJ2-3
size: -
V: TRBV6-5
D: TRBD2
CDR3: CASSQGLAEPNTQYF
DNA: TGTGCCAGCAGTCAGGGACTAGCGGAACCTAATACGCAGTATTTT

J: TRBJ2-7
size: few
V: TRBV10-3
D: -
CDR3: CAISKQGSSYEQYF
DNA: TGTGCCATCAGTAAGCAGGGGTCTTCCTACGAGCAGTACTTC

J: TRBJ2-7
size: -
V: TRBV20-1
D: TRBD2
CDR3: CSASSGRGYEQYF
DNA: TGCAGTGCCTCGAGCGGGAGGGGATACGAGCAGTACTTC

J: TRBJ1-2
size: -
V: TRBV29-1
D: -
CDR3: CSLQGDYGYTF
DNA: TGCAGCTTACAGGGAGACTATGGCTACACCTTC

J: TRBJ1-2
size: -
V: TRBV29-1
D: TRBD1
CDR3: CSVEDPDRGLAGPVWGYTF
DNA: TGCAGCGTTGAAGATCCGGACAGGGGACTAGCAGGACCGGTTTGGGGCTACACCTTC

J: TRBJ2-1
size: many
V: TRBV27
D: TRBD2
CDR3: CASSLTSGSYNEQFF
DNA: TGTGCCAGCAGTTTGACTAGCGGCTCCTACAATGAGCAGTTCTTC

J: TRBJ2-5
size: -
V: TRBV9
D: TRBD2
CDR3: CASSVAGGKETQYF
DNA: TGTGCCAGCAGCGTAGCGGGAGGGAAAGAGACCCAGTACTTC

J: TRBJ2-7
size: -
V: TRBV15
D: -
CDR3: CATSRDRGLGTYEQYF
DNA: TGTGCCACCAGCAGAGATAGGGGCCTGGGTACCTACGAGCAGTACTTC

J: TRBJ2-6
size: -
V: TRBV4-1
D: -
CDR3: CASSQETGPRTGANVLTF
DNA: TGCGCCAGCAGCCAAGAAACAGGGCCACGGACTGGGGCCAACGTCCTGACTTTC

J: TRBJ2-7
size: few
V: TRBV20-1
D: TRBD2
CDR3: CSARDPTSGGAETTYEQYF
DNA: TGCAGTGCTAGAGATCCGACTAGCGGGGGGGCCGAAACAACCTACGAGCAGTACTTC

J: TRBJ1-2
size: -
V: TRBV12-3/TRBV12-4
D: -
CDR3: CASRVDSTNGYTF
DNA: TGTGCCAGCAGGGTAGACAGTACAAATGGCTACACCTTC

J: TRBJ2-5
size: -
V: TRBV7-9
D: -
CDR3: CASSLALNGQNQETQYF
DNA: TGTGCCAGCAGCTTAGCGTTAAATGGACAGAACCAAGAGACCCAGTACTTC

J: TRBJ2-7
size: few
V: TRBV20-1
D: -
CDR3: CSATSPAYEQYF
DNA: TGCAGTGCTACGAGCCCCGCCTACGAGCAGTACTTC

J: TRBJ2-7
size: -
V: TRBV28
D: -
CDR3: CACRGGQSYEQYF
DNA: TGTGCCTGCCGAGGAGGACAGAGCTACGAGCAGTACTTC

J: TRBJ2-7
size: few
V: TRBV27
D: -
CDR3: CASSRRDAYEQYF
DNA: TGTGCCAGCAGTCGCCGGGACGCCTACGAGCAGTACTTC

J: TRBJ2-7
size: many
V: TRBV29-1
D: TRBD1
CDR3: CSVSQGYYEQYF
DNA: TGCAGCGTCTCACAGGGGTACTACGAGCAGTACTTC

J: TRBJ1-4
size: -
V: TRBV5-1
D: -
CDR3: CASRANNEKLFF
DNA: TGCGCCAGCCGGGCTAATAATGAAAAACTGTTTTTT

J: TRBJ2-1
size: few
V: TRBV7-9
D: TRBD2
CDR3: CASSQRAGEGYNEQFF
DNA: TGTGCCAGCAGCCAACGAGCGGGAGAGGGCTACAATGAGCAGTTCTTC

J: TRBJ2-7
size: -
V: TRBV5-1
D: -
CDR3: CASSPAGFEQYF
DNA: TGCGCCAGCAGCCCCGCGGGGTTCGAGCAGTACTTC

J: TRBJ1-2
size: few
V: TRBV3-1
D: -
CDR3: CASSQDIGQNYGYTF
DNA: TGTGCCAGCAGCCAAGATATAGGACAGAACTATGGCTACACCTTC

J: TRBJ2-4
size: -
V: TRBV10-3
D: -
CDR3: CAISESLGLTKNIQYF
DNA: TGTGCCATCAGTGAGTCCTTAGGGTTGACCAAAAACATTCAGTACTTC

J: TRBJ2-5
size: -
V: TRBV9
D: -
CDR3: CASSPTMAARETQYF
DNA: TGTGCCAGCAGCCCCACGATGGCGGCGAGAGAGACCCAGTACTTC

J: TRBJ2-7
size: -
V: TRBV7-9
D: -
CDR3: CASSFAHTSYEQYF
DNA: TGTGCCAGCAGCTTTGCGCACACCTCCTACGAGCAGTACTTC

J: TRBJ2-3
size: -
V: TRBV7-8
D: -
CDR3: CASSLLLQAGGDTQYF
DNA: TGTGCCAGCAGCCTATTACTGCAGGCGGGCGGGGATACGCAGTATTTT

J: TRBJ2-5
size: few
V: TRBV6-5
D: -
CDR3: CASSPLERAQTQYF
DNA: TGTGCCAGCAGCCCCTTGGAAAGGGCCCAGACCCAGTACTTC

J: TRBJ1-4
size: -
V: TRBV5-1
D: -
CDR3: CASSFPSEKLFF
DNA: TGCGCCAGCAGCTTCCCATCGGAAAAACTGTTTTTT

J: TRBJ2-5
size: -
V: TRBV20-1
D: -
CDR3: CSARDGQGTQYF
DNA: TGCAGTGCTAGAGATGGGCAGGGGACCCAGTACTTC

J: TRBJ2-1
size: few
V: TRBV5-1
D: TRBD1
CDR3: CASSLTGGQYNEQFF
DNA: TGCGCCAGCAGCTTAACAGGGGGCCAGTACAATGAGCAGTTCTTC

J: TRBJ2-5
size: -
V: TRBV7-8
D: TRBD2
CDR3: CASSFRGTSGGETQYF
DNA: TGTGCCAGCAGCTTCAGAGGTACTAGCGGGGGAGAGACCCAGTACTTC

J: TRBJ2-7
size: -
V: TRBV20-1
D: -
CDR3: CSASWRSYEQYF
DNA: TGCAGTGCTAGCTGGCGATCCTACGAGCAGTACTTC

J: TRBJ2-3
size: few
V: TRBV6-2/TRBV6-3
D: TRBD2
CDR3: CASRTSGATDTQYF
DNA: TGTGCCAGCAGAACTAGCGGGGCAACAGATACGCAGTATTTT

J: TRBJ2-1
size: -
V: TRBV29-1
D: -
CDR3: CSVEGGDILYNEQFF
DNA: TGCAGCGTTGAAGGAGGGGACATCCTCTACAATGAGCAGTTCTTC

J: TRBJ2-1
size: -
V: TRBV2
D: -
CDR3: CASRYESYNEQFF
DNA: TGTGCCAGCCGGTACGAGTCCTACAATGAGCAGTTCTTC